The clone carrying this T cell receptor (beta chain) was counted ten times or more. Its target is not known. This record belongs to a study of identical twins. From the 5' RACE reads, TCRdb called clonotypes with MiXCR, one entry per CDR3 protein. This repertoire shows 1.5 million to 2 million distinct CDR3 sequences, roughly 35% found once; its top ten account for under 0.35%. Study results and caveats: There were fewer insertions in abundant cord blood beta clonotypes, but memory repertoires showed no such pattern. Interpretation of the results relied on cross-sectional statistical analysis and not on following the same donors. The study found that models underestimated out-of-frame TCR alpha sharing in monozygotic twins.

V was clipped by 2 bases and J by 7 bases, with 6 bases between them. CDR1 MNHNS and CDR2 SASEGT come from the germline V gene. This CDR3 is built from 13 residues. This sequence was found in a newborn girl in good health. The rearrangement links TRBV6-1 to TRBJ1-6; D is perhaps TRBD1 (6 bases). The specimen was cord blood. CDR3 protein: CASSEQGNSPLHF. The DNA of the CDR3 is TGTGCCAGCAGTGAACAGGGGAATTCACCCCTCCACTTT.